Here is one T cell receptor (beta chain) with its context. As yet, its antigen is unknown. This sample was taken from a study of post-analysis software for immune sequencing data. As for the study in general: Relapsing-remitting, secondary progressive and progressive-relapsing multiple sclerosis were all included among the disease courses.

This CDR3 has 15 residues. The germline gives CDR1 MNHEY, CDR2 SMNVEV (reference sequence). Trimming took 4 bases from V and 1 from J, leaving 13 bases between them. Study observations and caveats: Roughly five TRBV segments appeared more often in patients than in controls, and TRBV5-6, TRBV5-1 and TRBV20-1 were among these. When compared against controls, multiple sclerosis patients showed significantly lower normalized Chao1 diversity. F measure grouped same-batch samples tightly together.

cDNA libraries for TCR beta contained unique molecular identifiers. Starting from roughly 1 to 10 million T cells, the study yielded roughly 0.5 million cDNA molecules. MiXCR was run by TCRdb on the PCR reads, yielding one entry per CDR3 protein. The sample has roughly 180,000 distinct CDR3 sequences; 25% to 35% are singletons. Sequencing was performed on blood. This sequence joins TRBV27 and TRBJ2-5, with D perhaps TRBD2 (6 bases). This TCR was sampled from a girl aged 10-17 years with multiple sclerosis. This chain's CDR3 is CASSSHGSPQETQYF. The DNA of the CDR3 is TGTGCCAGCAGTTCCCACGGGAGCCCCCAAGAGACCCAGTACTTC.